This TCR beta chain was observed in a study of blood T cell repertoires in COVID-19. For the study at large: T cells, B-cell-depleted T cells, or PBMCs supplied cDNA or gDNA.

Generated by immunoSEQ multiplex PCR, the TCRdb table keeps only in-frame clones and is missing some. The table records about 210,000 clones, 80% to 90% of them present only once. The CDR3 runs 13 residues. V was shortened by 8 bases and J by 4 bases, with 9 bases between the two germline ends. CDR1 is MNHEY, CDR2 SVGAGI, per germline. The specimen was peripheral blood. The receptor was derived from a woman aged 80 or older with acute or convalescent COVID-19. The chain has TRBV6-5 and TRBJ1-6; D is ambiguous. Here the CDR3 DNA reads TGTGCCAGCCTTGCGCTGTATAATTCACCCCTCCACTTT. Translation gives CASLALYNSPLHF.